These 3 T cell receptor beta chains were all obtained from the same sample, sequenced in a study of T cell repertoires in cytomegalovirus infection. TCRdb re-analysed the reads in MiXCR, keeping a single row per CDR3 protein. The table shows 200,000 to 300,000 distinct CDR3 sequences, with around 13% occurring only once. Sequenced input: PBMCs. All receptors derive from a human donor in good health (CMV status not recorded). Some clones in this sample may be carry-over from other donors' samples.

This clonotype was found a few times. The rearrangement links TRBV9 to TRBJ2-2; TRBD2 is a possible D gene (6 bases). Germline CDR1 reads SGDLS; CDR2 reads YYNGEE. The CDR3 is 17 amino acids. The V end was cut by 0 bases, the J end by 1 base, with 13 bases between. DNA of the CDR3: TGTGCCAGCAGCGTAGCGTGGCGGAGGGGGAACACCGGGGAGCTGTTTTTT. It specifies CASSVAWRRGNTGELFF.

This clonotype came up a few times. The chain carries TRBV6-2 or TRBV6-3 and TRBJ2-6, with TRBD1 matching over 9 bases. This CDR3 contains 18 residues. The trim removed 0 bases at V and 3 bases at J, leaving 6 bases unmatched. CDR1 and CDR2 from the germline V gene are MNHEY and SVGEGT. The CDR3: CASSYSIQGAFGANVLTF. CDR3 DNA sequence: TGTGCCAGCAGTTACTCCATACAGGGGGCCTTTGGGGCCAACGTCCTGACTTTC.

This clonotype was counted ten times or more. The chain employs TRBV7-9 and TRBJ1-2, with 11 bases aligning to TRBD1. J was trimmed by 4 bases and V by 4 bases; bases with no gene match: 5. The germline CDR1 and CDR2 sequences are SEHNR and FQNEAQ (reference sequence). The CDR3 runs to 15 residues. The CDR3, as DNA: TGTGCCAGCAGCTCCTGGACAGGGGGCATCTATGGCTACACCTTC. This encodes CASSSWTGGIYGYTF.